The sequence of this T cell receptor (beta chain) was determined in a study of identical twins. TCRdb passed the 5' RACE reads through MiXCR, listing each CDR3 protein once. Here the sample spans 200,000 to 250,000 distinct CDR3 sequences, about 7% being singletons. Germline V lookup: CDR1 SGHAT, CDR2 FQNNGV. CDR3 size: 13 residues. The V gene end was trimmed by 4 bases and the J gene end by 10 bases; junction bases not matched to a gene: 5. Findings and caveats of the study: Weaker excess sharing between twins was seen in beta out-of-frame sequences.

Donors were all healthy Caucasians. This clonotype was picked up a small number of times. Its matching antigen is unknown. This same sample was also taken into another study, of yellow fever vaccine responses in identical twins.

This receptor was obtained from a woman aged 18-29 years in good health. The rearrangement joins TRBV11-2 to TRBJ2-3, with 10 bases matching TRBD1. Sequenced: memory (CD45RO+) T cells sorted from blood. The CDR3 region is CASSSRDRGPQYF. Here the CDR3 DNA reads TGTGCCAGCAGCTCCAGGGACAGGGGTCCGCAGTATTTT.